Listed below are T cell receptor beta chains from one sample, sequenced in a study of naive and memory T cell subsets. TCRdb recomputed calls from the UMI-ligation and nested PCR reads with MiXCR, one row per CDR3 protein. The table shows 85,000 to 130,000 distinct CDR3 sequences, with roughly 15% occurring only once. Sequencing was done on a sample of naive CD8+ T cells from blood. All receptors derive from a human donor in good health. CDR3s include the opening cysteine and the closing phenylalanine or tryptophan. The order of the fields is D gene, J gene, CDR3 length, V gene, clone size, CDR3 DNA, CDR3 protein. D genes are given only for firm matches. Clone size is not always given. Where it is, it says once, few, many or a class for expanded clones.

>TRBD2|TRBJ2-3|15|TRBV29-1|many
TGCAGCGTTCAGCCCGGGACTAGCAGCACAGATACGCAGTATTTT
CSVQPGTSSTDTQYF
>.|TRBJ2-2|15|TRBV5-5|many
TGTGCCAGCAGCTCCACCCGAGACAGAACCGGGGAGCTGTTTTTT
CASSSTRDRTGELFF
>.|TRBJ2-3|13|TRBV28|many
TGTGCCAGCAGTTTCTTTAGAACAGATACGCAGTATTTT
CASSFFRTDTQYF
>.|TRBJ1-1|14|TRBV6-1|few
TGTGCCAGCAAGTCCTCAGGAATGAACACTGAAGCTTTCTTT
CASKSSGMNTEAFF
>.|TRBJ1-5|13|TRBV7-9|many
TGTGCCAGCAGCTTAGATGGGGAGCAGCCCCAGCATTTT
CASSLDGEQPQHF
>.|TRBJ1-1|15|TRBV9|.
TGTGCCAGCAGCGTAGGTAACAGGAGTAACACTGAAGCTTTCTTT
CASSVGNRSNTEAFF
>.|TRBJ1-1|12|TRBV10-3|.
TGTGCCATCAGCGGGAGTAACACTGAAGCTTTCTTT
CAISGSNTEAFF
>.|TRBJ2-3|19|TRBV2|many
TGTGCCAGCAGCTCAATTCACAGGGTAGAGGCATGGAGCACAGATACGCAGTATTTT
CASSSIHRVEAWSTDTQYF
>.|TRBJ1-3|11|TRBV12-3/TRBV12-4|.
TGTGCCAGCTCTCAACCAAACACCATATATTTT
CASSQPNTIYF
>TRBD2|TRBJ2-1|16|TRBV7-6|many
TGTGCCAGCAGCTTAGGGACTAGCGGGACCTACAATGAGCAGTTCTTC
CASSLGTSGTYNEQFF
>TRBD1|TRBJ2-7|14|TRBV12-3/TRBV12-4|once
TGTGCCAGCAGTGCCGGGACAGGGCTCGGCGAGCAGTACTTC
CASSAGTGLGEQYF
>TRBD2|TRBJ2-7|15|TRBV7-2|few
TGTGCCAGCAGCCCAAGGGAGGGAGGGCCGGGTGAGCAGTACTTC
CASSPREGGPGEQYF
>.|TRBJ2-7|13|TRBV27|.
TGTGCCAGCAGTTTATTGTACTCATACGAGCAGTACTTC
CASSLLYSYEQYF
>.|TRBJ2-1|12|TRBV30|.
TGTGCCTGGAGTCAAGGGTACAATGAGCAGTTCTTC
CAWSQGYNEQFF
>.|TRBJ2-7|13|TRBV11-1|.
TGTGCCAGCAGCTCTGGACAAGACTACGAGCAGTACTTC
CASSSGQDYEQYF
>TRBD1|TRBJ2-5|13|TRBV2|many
TGTGCCAGCAGTGTAACAGGGACAGGGACCCAGTACTTC
CASSVTGTGTQYF
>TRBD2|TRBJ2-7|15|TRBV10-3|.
TGTGCCATCAGCGGGCTAGCGGGAAGCTCCTACGAGCAGTACTTC
CAISGLAGSSYEQYF
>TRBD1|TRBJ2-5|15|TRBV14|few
TGTGCCAGCAGCGCAGGGGGTTACGGGGAAGAGACCCAGTACTTC
CASSAGGYGEETQYF
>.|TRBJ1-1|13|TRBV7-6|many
TGTGCCAGCAGTTACGAGGAGAACACTGAAGCTTTCTTT
CASSYEENTEAFF
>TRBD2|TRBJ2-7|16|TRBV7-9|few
TGTGCCAGCAGCCCGACGGGACTAGCGGGAGGTTCCGAGCAGTACTTC
CASSPTGLAGGSEQYF
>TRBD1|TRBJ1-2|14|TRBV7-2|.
TGTGCCAGCAGCTTAGACCGGACAGGGTACGGCTACACCTTC
CASSLDRTGYGYTF
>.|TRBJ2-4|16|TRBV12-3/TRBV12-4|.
TGTGCCAGCAGTTTATCCACGTACCTAGCCAAAAACATTCAGTACTTC
CASSLSTYLAKNIQYF
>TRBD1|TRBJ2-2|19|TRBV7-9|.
TGTGCCAGCAGCTCCCCCAACTTTCCGGGACAGCTGAACACCGGGGAGCTGTTTTTT
CASSSPNFPGQLNTGELFF
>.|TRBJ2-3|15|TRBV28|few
TGTGCCAGCAGGACAGTAGCGGCTAGCACAGATACGCAGTATTTT
CASRTVAASTDTQYF
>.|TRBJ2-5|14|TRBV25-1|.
TGTGCCAGCAGTGAATTTGGGGGCCAGGAGACCCAGTACTTC
CASSEFGGQETQYF
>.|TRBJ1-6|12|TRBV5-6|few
TGTGCCAGCAGCAACAGGGTTTCACCCCTCCACTTT
CASSNRVSPLHF
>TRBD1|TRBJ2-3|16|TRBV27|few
TGTGCCAGCAGTACGTACAGGGGGCGCGTCACAGATACGCAGTATTTT
CASSTYRGRVTDTQYF
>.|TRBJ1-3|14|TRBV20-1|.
TGCAGTGCTAGGGACAGAAGCCCAGGAAACACCATATATTTT
CSARDRSPGNTIYF
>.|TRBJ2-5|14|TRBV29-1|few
TGCAGCGTTGAAGATCAGGGGGGCCGGGAGACCCAGTACTTC
CSVEDQGGRETQYF
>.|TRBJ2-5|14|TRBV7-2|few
TGTGCCAGCAGCTTTTCCTGGGGGCAGGAGACCCAGTACTTC
CASSFSWGQETQYF
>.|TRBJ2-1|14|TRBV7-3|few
TGTGCCAGCAGCTCGACCGCCTCCTACAATGAGCAGTTCTTC
CASSSTASYNEQFF
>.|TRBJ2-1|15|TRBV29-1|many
TGCAGCGTTGAATCAATAGGGTCCTCTCCCCATGAGCAGTTCTTC
CSVESIGSSPHEQFF
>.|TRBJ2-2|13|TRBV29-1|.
TGCAGCGTTGAGGCAGGGGTTACCGGGGAGCTGTTTTTT
CSVEAGVTGELFF
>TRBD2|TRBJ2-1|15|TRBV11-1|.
TGTGCCAGCAGCCTGTCTAGCGGCCCCACCACTGAGCAGTTCTTC
CASSLSSGPTTEQFF
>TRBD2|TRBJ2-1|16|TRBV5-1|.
TGCGCCAGCAGCTTGGTCGGCGGGGGTACCTACAATGAGCAGTTCTTC
CASSLVGGGTYNEQFF